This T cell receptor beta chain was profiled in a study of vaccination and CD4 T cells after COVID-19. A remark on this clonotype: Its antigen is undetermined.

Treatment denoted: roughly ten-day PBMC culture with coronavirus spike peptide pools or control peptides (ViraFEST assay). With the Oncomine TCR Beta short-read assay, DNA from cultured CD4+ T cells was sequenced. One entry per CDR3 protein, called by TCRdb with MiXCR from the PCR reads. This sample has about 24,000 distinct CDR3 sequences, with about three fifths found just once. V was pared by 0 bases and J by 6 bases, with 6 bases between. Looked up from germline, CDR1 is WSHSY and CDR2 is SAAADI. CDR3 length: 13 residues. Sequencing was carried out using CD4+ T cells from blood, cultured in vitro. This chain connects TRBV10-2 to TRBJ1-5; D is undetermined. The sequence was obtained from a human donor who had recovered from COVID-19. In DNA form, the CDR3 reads TGCGCCAGCAGTGAGTCTAGGTTTCAGCCCCAGCATTTT. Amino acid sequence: CASSESRFQPQHF.